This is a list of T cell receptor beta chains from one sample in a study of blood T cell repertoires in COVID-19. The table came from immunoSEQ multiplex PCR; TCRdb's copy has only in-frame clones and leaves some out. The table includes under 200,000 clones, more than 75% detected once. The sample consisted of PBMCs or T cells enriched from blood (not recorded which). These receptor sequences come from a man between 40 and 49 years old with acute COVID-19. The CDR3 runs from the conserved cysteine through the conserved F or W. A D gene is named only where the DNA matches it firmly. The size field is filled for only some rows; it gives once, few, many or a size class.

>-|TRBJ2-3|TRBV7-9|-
CASSSSGLADTQYF
TGTGCCAGCAGCTCCTCCGGTTTGGCAGATACGCAGTATTTT
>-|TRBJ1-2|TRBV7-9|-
CASSLGGYGYTF
TGTGCCAGCAGCTTAGGCGGATATGGCTACACCTTC
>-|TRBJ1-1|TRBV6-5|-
CASSHEAQGKAEAFF
TGTGCCAGCAGTCACGAGGCACAGGGCAAAGCTGAAGCTTTCTTT
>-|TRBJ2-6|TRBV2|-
CASRTGPSGANVLTF
TGTGCCAGCAGGACGGGTCCCTCTGGGGCCAACGTCCTGACTTTC
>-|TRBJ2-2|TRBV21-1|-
CASSHVTGKNTGELFF
TGTGCCAGCAGTCATGTGACAGGGAAGAACACCGGGGAGCTGTTTTTT
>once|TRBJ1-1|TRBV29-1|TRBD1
CSVNRGQNTEAFF
TGCAGCGTTAACAGGGGCCAGAACACTGAAGCTTTCTTT
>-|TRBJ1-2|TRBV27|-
CASSKHGAFYGYTF
TGTGCCAGCAGCAAACATGGGGCCTTCTATGGCTACACCTTC
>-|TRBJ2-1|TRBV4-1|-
CASSQDLTNLQFF
TGCGCCAGCAGCCAAGACCTTACGAATCTACAGTTCTTC
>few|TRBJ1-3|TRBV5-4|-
CASSSGTPSGNTIYF
TGTGCCAGCAGCTCCGGGACACCCTCTGGAAACACCATATATTTT
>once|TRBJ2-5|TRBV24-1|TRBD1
CATSDSDRGYQETQYF
TGTGCCACCAGTGATTCCGACAGGGGGTACCAAGAGACCCAGTACTTC
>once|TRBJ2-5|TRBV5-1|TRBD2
CASSLVSGLAGETQYF
TGCGCCAGCAGCTTGGTTTCGGGACTAGCGGGAGAGACCCAGTACTTC
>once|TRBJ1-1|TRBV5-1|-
CASSSAGNTEAFF
TGCGCCAGCAGCTCCGCGGGCAACACTGAAGCTTTCTTT
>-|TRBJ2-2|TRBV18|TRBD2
CASSPGLNGELFF
TGTGCCAGCTCACCGGGACTAAACGGGGAGCTGTTTTTT
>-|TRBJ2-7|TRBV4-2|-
CASMPGTTGYEQYF
TGTGCCAGCATGCCAGGAACAACAGGCTACGAGCAGTACTTC
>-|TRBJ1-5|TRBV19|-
CASSIMENSNQPQHF
TGTGCCAGTAGTATAATGGAGAATAGCAATCAGCCCCAGCATTTT
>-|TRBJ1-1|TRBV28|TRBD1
CASSLYNRGESEAFF
TGTGCCAGCAGTTTATATAACAGGGGGGAATCTGAAGCTTTCTTT
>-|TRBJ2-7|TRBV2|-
CATPGSRADPYEQYF
TGTGCCACCCCTGGTTCTCGAGCGGACCCCTACGAGCAGTACTTC
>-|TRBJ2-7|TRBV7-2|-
CASSKEVTDGEQYF
TGTGCCAGCAGCAAGGAGGTTACAGATGGGGAGCAGTACTTC
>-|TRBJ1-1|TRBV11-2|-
CASSRFQEVNTEAFF
TGTGCCAGCAGCAGATTTCAGGAGGTGAACACTGAAGCTTTCTTT
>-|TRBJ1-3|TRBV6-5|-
CASIPEMGNTIYF
TGTGCCAGCATTCCGGAGATGGGAAACACCATATATTTT
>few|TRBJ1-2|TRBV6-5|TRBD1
CASSSPRTGHYGYTF
TGTGCCAGCAGTTCGCCTCGGACAGGGCACTATGGCTACACCTTC
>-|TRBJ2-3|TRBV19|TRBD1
CASSSGTGDADTQYF
TGTGCCAGTAGCTCCGGGACAGGGGACGCAGATACGCAGTATTTT
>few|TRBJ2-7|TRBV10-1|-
CASSDLYYEQYF
TGCGCCAGCAGTGACCTCTACTACGAGCAGTACTTC